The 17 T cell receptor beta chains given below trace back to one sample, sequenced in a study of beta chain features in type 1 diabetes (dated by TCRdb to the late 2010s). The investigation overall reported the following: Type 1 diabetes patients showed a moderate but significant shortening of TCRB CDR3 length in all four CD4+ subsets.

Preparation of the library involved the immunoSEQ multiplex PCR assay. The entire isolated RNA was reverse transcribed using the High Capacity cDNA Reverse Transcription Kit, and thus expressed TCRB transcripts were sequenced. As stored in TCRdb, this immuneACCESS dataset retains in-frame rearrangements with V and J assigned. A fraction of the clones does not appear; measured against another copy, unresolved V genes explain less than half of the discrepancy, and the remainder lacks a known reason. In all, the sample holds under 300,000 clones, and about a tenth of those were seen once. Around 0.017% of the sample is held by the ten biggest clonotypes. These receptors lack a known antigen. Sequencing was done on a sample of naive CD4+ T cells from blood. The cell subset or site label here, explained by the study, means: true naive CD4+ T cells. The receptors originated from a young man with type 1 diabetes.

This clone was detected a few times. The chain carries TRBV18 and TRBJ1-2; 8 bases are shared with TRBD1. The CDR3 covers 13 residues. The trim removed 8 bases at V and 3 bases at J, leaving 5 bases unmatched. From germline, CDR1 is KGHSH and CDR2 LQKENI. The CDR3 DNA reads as TGTGCCAGCCAACCGGACAGGGACTATGGCTACACCTTC. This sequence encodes CASQPDRDYGYTF.

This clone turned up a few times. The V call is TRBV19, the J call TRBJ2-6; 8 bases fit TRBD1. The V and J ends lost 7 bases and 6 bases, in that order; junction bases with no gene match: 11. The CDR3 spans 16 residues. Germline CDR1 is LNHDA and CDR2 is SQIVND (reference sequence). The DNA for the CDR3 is TGTGCCAGTACCCCTGCGGGGCAGGGGGCGGCCAACGTCCTGACTTTC. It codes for CASTPAGQGAANVLTF.

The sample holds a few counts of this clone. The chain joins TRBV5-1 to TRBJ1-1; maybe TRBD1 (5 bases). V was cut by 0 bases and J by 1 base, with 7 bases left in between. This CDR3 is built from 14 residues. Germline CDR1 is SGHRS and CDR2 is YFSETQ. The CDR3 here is CASSLDRTNTEAFF. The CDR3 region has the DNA TGCGCCAGCAGCTTGGACAGGACGAACACTGAAGCTTTCTTT.

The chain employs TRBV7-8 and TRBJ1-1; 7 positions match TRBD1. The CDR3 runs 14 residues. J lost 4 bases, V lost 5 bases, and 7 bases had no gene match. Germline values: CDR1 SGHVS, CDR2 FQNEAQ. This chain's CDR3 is CASSLTGVGTEAFF. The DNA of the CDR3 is TGTGCCAGCAGCCTTACAGGGGTAGGCACTGAAGCTTTCTTT.

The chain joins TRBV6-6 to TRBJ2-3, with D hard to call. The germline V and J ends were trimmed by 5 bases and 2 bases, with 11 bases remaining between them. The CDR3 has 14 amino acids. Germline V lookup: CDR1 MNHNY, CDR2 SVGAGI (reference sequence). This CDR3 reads CASSPNTYTDTQYF. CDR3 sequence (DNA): TGTGCCAGCAGTCCAAACACGTACACAGATACGCAGTATTTT.

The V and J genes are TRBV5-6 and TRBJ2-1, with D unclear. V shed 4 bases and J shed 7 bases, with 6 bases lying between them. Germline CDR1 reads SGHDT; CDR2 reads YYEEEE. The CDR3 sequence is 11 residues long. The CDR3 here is CASSAVNEQFF. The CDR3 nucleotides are TGTGCCAGCAGCGCAGTTAATGAGCAGTTCTTC.

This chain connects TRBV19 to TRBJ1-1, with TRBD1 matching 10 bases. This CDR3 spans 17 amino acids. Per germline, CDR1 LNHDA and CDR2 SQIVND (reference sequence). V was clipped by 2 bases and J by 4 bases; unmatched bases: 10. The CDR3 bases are TGTGCCAGTAGTATATCCACGGGGACAGGGGATGGCACTGAAGCTTTCTTT. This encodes CASSISTGTGDGTEAFF. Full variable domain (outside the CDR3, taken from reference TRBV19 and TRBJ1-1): DGGITQSPKYLFRKEGQNVTLSCEQNLNHDAMYWYRQDPGQGLRLIYYSQIVNDFQKGDIAEGYSVSREKKESFPLTVTSAQKNPTAFYLCASSISTGTGDGTEAFFGQGTRLTVV.

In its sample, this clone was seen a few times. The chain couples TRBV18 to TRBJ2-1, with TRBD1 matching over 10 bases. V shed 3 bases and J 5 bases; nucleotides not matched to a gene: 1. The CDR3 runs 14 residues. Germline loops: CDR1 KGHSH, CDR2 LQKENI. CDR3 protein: CASSPGTGDNEQFF. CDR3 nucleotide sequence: TGTGCCAGCTCACCCGGGACAGGGGACAATGAGCAGTTCTTC.

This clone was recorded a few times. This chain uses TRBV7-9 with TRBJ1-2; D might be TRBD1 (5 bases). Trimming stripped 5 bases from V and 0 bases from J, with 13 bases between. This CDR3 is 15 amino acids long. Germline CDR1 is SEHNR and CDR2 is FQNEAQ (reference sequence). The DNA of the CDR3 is TGTGCCAGCAGCCATGCGGGGCGGACTAACTATGGCTACACCTTC. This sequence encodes CASSHAGRTNYGYTF.

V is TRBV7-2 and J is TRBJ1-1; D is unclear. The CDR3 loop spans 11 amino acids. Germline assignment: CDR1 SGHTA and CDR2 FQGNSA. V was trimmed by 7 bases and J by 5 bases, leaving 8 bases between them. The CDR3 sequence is CASTSGTEAFF. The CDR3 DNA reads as TGTGCCAGCACTTCGGGTACTGAAGCTTTCTTT.

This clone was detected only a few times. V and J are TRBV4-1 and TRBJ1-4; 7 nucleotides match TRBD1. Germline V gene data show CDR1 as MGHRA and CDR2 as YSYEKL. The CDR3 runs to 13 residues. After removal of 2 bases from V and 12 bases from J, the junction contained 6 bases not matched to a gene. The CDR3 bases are TGCGCCAGCAGCCAAAGTGGGACAGAACAACTGTTTTTT. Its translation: CASSQSGTEQLFF.

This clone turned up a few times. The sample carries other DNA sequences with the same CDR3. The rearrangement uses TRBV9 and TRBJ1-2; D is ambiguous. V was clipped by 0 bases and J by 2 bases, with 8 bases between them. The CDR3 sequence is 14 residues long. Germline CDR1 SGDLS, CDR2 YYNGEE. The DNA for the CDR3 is TGTGCCAGCAGCGTAGGTCGGGGAAACTATGGCTACACCTTC. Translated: CASSVGRGNYGYTF.

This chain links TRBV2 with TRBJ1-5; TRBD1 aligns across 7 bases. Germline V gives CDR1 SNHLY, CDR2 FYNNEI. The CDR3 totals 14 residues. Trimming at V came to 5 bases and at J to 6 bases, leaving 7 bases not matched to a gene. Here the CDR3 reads CASSSVAGGQPQHF. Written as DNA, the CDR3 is TGTGCCAGCAGTTCCGTGGCAGGGGGTCAGCCCCAGCATTTT.

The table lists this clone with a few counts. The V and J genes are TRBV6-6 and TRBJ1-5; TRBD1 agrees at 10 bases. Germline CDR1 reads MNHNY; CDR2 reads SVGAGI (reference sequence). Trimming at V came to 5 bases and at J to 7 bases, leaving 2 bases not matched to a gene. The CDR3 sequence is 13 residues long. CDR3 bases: TGTGCCAGCAGTGACAGGGGGCGGCAGCCCCAGCATTTT. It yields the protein CASSDRGRQPQHF.

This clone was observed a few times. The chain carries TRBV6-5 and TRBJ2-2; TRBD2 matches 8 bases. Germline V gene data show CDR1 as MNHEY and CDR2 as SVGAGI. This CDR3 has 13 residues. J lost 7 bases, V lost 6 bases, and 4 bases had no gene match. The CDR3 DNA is TGTGCCAGCAGATTGGGACTAGTCGGGGAGCTGTTTTTT. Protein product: CASRLGLVGELFF.

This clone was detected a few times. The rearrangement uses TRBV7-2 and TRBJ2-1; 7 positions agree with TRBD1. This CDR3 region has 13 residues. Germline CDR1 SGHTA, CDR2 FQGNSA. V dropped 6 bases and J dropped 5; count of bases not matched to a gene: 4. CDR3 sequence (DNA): TGTGCCAGCAGATTAACAGGGGACAATGAGCAGTTCTTC. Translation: CASRLTGDNEQFF.

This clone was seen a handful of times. The CDR3 DNA reads as TGTGCCAGCAGCCGTAGGGAGGGTTACGAGCAGTACTTC. It codes for CASSRREGYEQYF. The chain uses TRBV5-6 and TRBJ2-7; 7 nucleotides match TRBD2. The CDR3 extends over 13 amino acids. The germline gives CDR1 SGHDT, CDR2 YYEEEE. V shed 4 bases, J shed 4 bases, and the junction held 5 bases outside the gene matches.